Below are 31 T cell receptor beta chains sequenced from a single sample in a study of T cell responses to AZD1222 COVID-19 vaccine. Repertoires were generated with immunoSEQ multiplex PCR, while TCRdb's copy carries only in-frame clones and drops some. The sample lists roughly 66,000 clones, 75% to 85% seen once, with less than 6.5% in the top ten. Here the sequenced sample was peripheral blood, taken on day 0 of AZD1222 vaccination. Every receptor here comes from an adult in good health.

This clone was counted only a few times. The rearrangement links TRBV12-3 or TRBV12-4 to TRBJ1-3; D ambiguous. V was clipped by 7 bases and J by 0 bases, with 7 bases between them. This CDR3 comprises 13 residues. In DNA form, the CDR3 reads TGTGCCAGCACGATGGGCTCTGGAAACACCATATATTTT. Amino acids: CASTMGSGNTIYF.

This clone was seen more than once but under ten times. The chain combines TRBV5-1 with TRBJ2-7, with D uncertain. The CDR3 spans 13 residues. Germline CDR1 and CDR2: SGHRS and YFSETQ. V gave up 2 bases and J gave up 3 bases, with 9 bases separating them. The CDR3 is CASSFSDGYEQYF. For the CDR3, the DNA is TGCGCCAGCAGCTTTTCGGACGGCTACGAGCAGTACTTC.

The chain combines TRBV2 with TRBJ1-2; D may be TRBD1 (5 bases). The CDR3 is 15 amino acids. Germline V gives CDR1 SNHLY, CDR2 FYNNEI. V was pared by 0 bases and J by 7 bases, with 15 bases between. This CDR3 reads CASSEARRGEGGYTF. CDR3 coding DNA: TGTGCCAGCAGTGAAGCGAGGCGGGGGGAGGGTGGCTACACCTTC. Combining the CDR3 with reference TRBV2 and TRBJ1-2 gives the whole variable domain EPEVTQTPSHQVTQMGQEVILRCVPISNHLYFYWYRQILGQKVEFLVSFYNNEISEKSEIFDDQFSVERPDGSNFTLKIRSTKLEDSAMYFCASSEARRGEGGYTFGSGTRLTVV.

A word on this clone: Mismatch with germline at one junction end may stem from a read error. The V gene is TRBV7-2, the J gene TRBJ1-2; D call uncertain. The germline V gene has CDR1 SGHTA and CDR2 FQGNSA. The CDR3 is made up of 12 amino acids. The CDR3 coding sequence is TGTGCCAGCAGTTTAGCTAACTATGGCTACACCTTC. Translation: CASSLANYGYTF.

This chain's CDR3 is CASRLTGVGYTF. CDR3 in DNA: TGTGCCAGCAGGCTTACAGGAGTCGGCTACACCTTC. This rearrangement joins TRBV12-3 or TRBV12-4 to TRBJ1-2, with a weak D call TRBD1 (5 bases). V was pared by 6 bases and J by 8 bases, with 13 bases between. The CDR3 sequence is 12 residues long.

The rearrangement links TRBV24-1 to TRBJ2-7; D ambiguous. The CDR3 has 13 residues. CDR1 is KGHDR, CDR2 SFDVKD, per germline. Trimming cost V 4 bases and J 0 bases, with 6 bases left between them. The CDR3 is CATSDAHSYEQYF. In DNA form, the CDR3 reads TGTGCCACCAGTGACGCCCACTCCTACGAGCAGTACTTC.

The V and J genes are TRBV6-5 and TRBJ2-7; D ambiguous. The CDR3 length is 14 residues. With 4 bases removed from V and 4 bases from J, the gap between germline ends came to 14 bases. Per the germline V gene, CDR1 is MNHEY and CDR2 is SVGAGI. The CDR3 is CASSSSKVVYEQYF. The CDR3 DNA reads TGTGCCAGCAGTTCCTCAAAAGTAGTTTACGAGCAGTACTTC.

The CDR3 is CASSQHAGDRGDQAATF. The DNA for the CDR3 is TGTGCCAGCAGCCAGCATGCAGGGGACAGGGGAGATCAAGCTGCCACCTTC. This chain connects TRBV16 to TRBJ1-2; TRBD1 aligns across 10 bases. Germline trimming cut 3 bases from V and 13 bases from J; bases unmatched to any gene: 20. The CDR3 consists of 17 residues. Looked up from germline, CDR1 is KGHSY and CDR2 is FQNENV.

CDR3 region: CASSLGGIYGYTF. CDR3 bases: TGTGCCAGCAGTTTAGGGGGGATCTATGGCTACACCTTC. The J gene is TRBJ1-2, the V gene TRBV12-3 or TRBV12-4, with TRBD1 as a possible D gene (5 bases). There are 13 residues in the CDR3. V dropped 1 base and J dropped 4 bases, with 7 bases sitting between them.

V gene TRBV13 combines with J gene TRBJ2-7; 7 nucleotides agree with TRBD1. The CDR3 length is 15 residues. Germline loops: CDR1 PRHDT, CDR2 FYEKMQ (reference sequence). Trimming took 3 bases from V and 1 from J; bases not matched to a gene: 6. DNA of the CDR3: TGTGCCAGCAGCTTCAGGGGGAAGGGATCCTACGAGCAGTACTTC. Translated, it gives CASSFRGKGSYEQYF.

The chain is built from TRBV9 and TRBJ2-7, with 8 bases fitting TRBD1. V lost 4 bases, J lost 3 bases, and 9 bases stayed unmatched. There are 15 residues in the CDR3. Germline V gives CDR1 SGDLS, CDR2 YYNGEE. CDR3 sequence (DNA): TGTGCCAGCAGCCTAAGACAGGGGTCTGACTACGAGCAGTACTTC. As protein: CASSLRQGSDYEQYF.

The rearrangement joins TRBV5-8 to TRBJ1-2; D is perhaps TRBD1 (6 bases). Germline CDR1 SGHTS, CDR2 YDEGEE. Trimming stripped 4 bases from V and 3 bases from J, with 13 bases between. The CDR3 is made up of 14 amino acids. CDR3 bases: TGTGCCAGCAGCCTGGGTGGGGGCGACTATGGCTACACCTTC. Protein sequence: CASSLGGGDYGYTF.

The chain is built from TRBV5-1 and TRBJ2-6; 8 nucleotides line up with TRBD1. Per germline, CDR1 SGHRS and CDR2 YFSETQ. V gave up 0 bases and J gave up 2 bases; unmatched junction bases: 4. The length of the CDR3 is 17 residues. CDR3 nucleotides: TGCGCCAGCAGCTTGGAACAGGGGGTTCCTGGGGCCAACGTCCTGACTTTC. Translating gives CASSLEQGVPGANVLTF.

The chain links TRBV6-5 to TRBJ2-3, with 9 nucleotides matching TRBD2. The CDR3 extends over 15 amino acids. CDR1 and CDR2 from the germline V gene are MNHEY and SVGAGI. V gave up 3 bases and J gave up 4 bases; unmatched junction bases: 5. CDR3 nucleotide sequence: TGTGCCAGCAGTTATGCGGGGGGGCAGTCAGATACGCAGTATTTT. This codes for CASSYAGGQSDTQYF.

The J gene is TRBJ2-7, the V gene TRBV19; D not certain. CDR3 length: 13 residues. V gave up 6 bases and J gave up 6 bases, with 15 bases separating them. Germline V gene lookup returns CDR1 LNHDA and CDR2 SQIVND (reference sequence). The chain's CDR3 is CASSAIDIREQYF. The CDR3, as DNA: TGTGCCAGTAGCGCGATCGACATCCGCGAGCAGTACTTC.

The chain has TRBV27 and TRBJ2-1; maybe TRBD1 (6 bases). The CDR3 has 13 residues. Trimming took 7 bases from V and 3 from J, leaving 10 bases between them. The germline gives CDR1 MNHEY, CDR2 SMNVEV (reference sequence). CDR3 DNA: TGTGCCAGCACAGGGGTTGGCTACAATGAGCAGTTCTTC. Encoded protein: CASTGVGYNEQFF.

The chain carries TRBV3-1 (or the pseudogene TRBV3-2) and TRBJ1-1; D not resolved. CDR3 length equals 14 residues. The germline V gene has CDR1 LGHDT and CDR2 YNNKEL (reference sequence). V was pared by 1 base and J by 6 bases, with 12 bases between. This CDR3 reads CASSQVTPTPEAFF. The CDR3 nucleotides are TGTGCCAGCAGCCAAGTCACCCCTACCCCTGAAGCTTTCTTT.

The chain joins TRBV5-1 to TRBJ2-7, with 7 bases fitting TRBD1. This CDR3 is 16 amino acids long. V was pared by 0 bases and J by 0 bases, with 6 bases of the junction left unmatched. Germline loops: CDR1 SGHRS, CDR2 YFSETQ. CDR3 residues: CASSLVGQWSSYEQYF. The CDR3 DNA reads TGCGCCAGCAGCTTGGTGGGACAGTGGAGCTCCTACGAGCAGTACTTC.

The chain has TRBV11-2 and TRBJ2-7; 8 bases agree with TRBD1. Trimming at V came to 1 base and at J to 5 bases, leaving 4 bases not matched to a gene. The CDR3 length is 14 residues. Germline CDR1 reads SGHAT; CDR2 reads FQNNGV. CDR3 coding DNA: TGTGCCAGCAGCTTAGCGGACAGGGCGAACGAGCAGTACTTC. As protein: CASSLADRANEQYF. The whole variable domain, remainder taken from reference TRBV11-2 and TRBJ2-7, is EAGVAQSPRYKIIEKRQSVAFWCNPISGHATLYWYQQILGQGPKLLIQFQNNGVVDDSQLPKDRFSAERLKGVDSTLKIQPAKLEDSAVYLCASSLADRANEQYFGPGTRLTVT.

The chain carries TRBV9 and TRBJ1-2; D not certain. The length of the CDR3 is 14 residues. V was shortened by 3 bases and J by 4 bases, with 13 bases between the two germline ends. Germline loops: CDR1 SGDLS, CDR2 YYNGEE. The CDR3 is CASSGLGEFYGYTF. DNA of the CDR3: TGTGCCAGCAGCGGGCTAGGCGAATTCTATGGCTACACCTTC.

The chain joins TRBV19 to TRBJ1-5; 7 bases match TRBD1. This CDR3 contains 14 residues. CDR1 is LNHDA, CDR2 SQIVND, per germline (reference sequence). With 10 bases clipped from V and 5 bases from J, the junction kept 11 bases outside the gene matches. The CDR3 spells CATGAGTDDQPQHF. In DNA form, the CDR3 reads TGTGCCACCGGGGCCGGGACAGACGATCAGCCCCAGCATTTT.

The CDR3 spells CASSPGTGTSTDTQYF. CDR3 nucleotide sequence: TGTGCCAGTAGTCCTGGGACAGGGACTAGCACAGATACGCAGTATTTT. The chain joins TRBV19 to TRBJ2-3; TRBD1 agrees at 9 bases. This CDR3 is built from 16 residues. The germline gives CDR1 LNHDA, CDR2 SQIVND (reference sequence). V lost 5 bases and J lost 0; bases outside the gene matches: 6.

The rearrangement links TRBV29-1 to TRBJ1-1; TRBD1 is a possible D gene (5 bases). This CDR3 is built from 14 residues. The ends were cut back, 7 bases at V and 3 bases at J, with 18 bases in the middle. Germline values: CDR1 SQVTM, CDR2 ANQGSEA. Here the CDR3 DNA reads TGCAGCGGTACCCCCCAGGGTGGGGACACTGAAGCTTTCTTT. Translation gives CSGTPQGGDTEAFF.

V and J are TRBV5-1 and TRBJ2-7; 9 bases agree with TRBD2. Germline V gene sequence: CDR1 SGHRS, CDR2 YFSETQ. The CDR3 length is 16 residues. Trimming took 3 bases from V and 4 from J; bases not matched to a gene: 11. The CDR3, as DNA: TGCGCCAGCAGCTCAGTCATAGCGGGGGACAATTACGAGCAGTACTTC. Protein: CASSSVIAGDNYEQYF.

This clone was picked up a small number of times. This chain uses TRBV28 with TRBJ2-3; tentatively, D is TRBD1 or TRBD2 (5 bases each). The CDR3 extends over 19 amino acids. Germline V CDR1 and CDR2: MDHEN, SYDVKM. V was clipped by 1 base and J by 3 bases, with 23 bases between them. The CDR3 DNA is TGTGCCAGCAGTTTATTGATGGCTCGGGACGGAGCTAGTACAGATACGCAGTATTTT. It is translated as CASSLLMARDGASTDTQYF.

The chain links TRBV29-1 to TRBJ1-1, with D possibly TRBD1 on 5 matching bases. CDR3 length equals 14 residues. The ends were cut back, 4 bases at V and 0 bases at J, with 12 bases in the middle. Germline lookup yields CDR1 SQVTM and CDR2 ANQGSEA. The CDR3 protein is CSVVKGTLNTEAFF. The CDR3, as DNA: TGCAGCGTTGTGAAGGGGACGCTGAACACTGAAGCTTTCTTT.

This chain joins TRBV5-8 and TRBJ2-7; TRBD1 might be the D (6 bases). V was clipped by 3 bases and J by 2 bases, with 12 bases between them. The CDR3 has 14 amino acids. Germline values: CDR1 SGHTS, CDR2 YDEGEE. CDR3 DNA sequence: TGTGCCAGCAGCTATACTACAGGGCCCTACGAGCAGTACTTC. As protein: CASSYTTGPYEQYF.

This rearrangement joins TRBV5-4 to TRBJ2-7; 7 positions match TRBD1. CDR3 length: 14 amino acids. After removal of 2 bases from V and 1 base from J, the junction contained 3 bases not matched to a gene. The germline V gene has CDR1 SGHNT and CDR2 YYREEE (reference sequence). The CDR3 DNA sequence: TGTGCCAGCAGCTTAAAACAGGGGTCCTACGAGCAGTACTTC. Translated: CASSLKQGSYEQYF.

The rearrangement joins TRBV3-1 (or the pseudogene TRBV3-2) to TRBJ1-2, with D maybe TRBD1 (6 bases). The germline V and J ends were trimmed by 4 bases and 5 bases, with 17 bases remaining between them. CDR1 LGHDT and CDR2 YNNKEL come from the germline V gene (reference sequence). CDR3 length: 15 amino acids. The CDR3 nucleotides are TGTGCCAGCAGCCGATCAGAGGGGGGATTGTATGGCTACACCTTC. It encodes CASSRSEGGLYGYTF.

This chain joins TRBV11-2 and TRBJ2-7; TRBD2 aligns across 11 bases. V dropped 5 bases and J dropped 5; count of bases not matched to a gene: 14. Germline V lookup: CDR1 SGHAT, CDR2 FQNNGV. CDR3 length: 17 residues. The CDR3 coding sequence is TGTGCCAGCAGCGAAATGTTTGGTAGCGGGGGGGCGAACGAGCAGTACTTC. Translated, it gives CASSEMFGSGGANEQYF.

This clone was detected only once. V gene TRBV5-6 combines with J gene TRBJ2-5; TRBD2 aligns across 12 bases. The CDR3 covers 16 residues. Germline trimming cut 7 bases from V and 4 bases from J; bases unmatched to any gene: 11. The V gene's germline CDR1 is SGHDT and CDR2 YYEEEE. The CDR3 sequence is CASSLRLAGGAETQYF. Here the CDR3 DNA reads TGTGCCAGCTCTCTGCGGCTAGCGGGGGGGGCAGAGACCCAGTACTTC.